The rows below give T cell receptor beta chains drawn from one sample of a study of blood T cell repertoires in COVID-19. TCRdb's copy holds only in-frame clones and misses some; the assay was immunoSEQ multiplex PCR. Of 150,000 or so clones listed, approximately 92% were seen once; the top ten hold over 10%. Sequencing used peripheral blood. The receptors originated from a man younger than 35 with COVID-19, enrolled during active disease. CDR3s include the opening cysteine and the closing phenylalanine or tryptophan. D genes are given only for firm matches. For some rows the clone size is stated as once, few or many, or as a class when expanded; others skip it.

j_call: TRBJ2-3
clone_size: NA
d_call: NA
v_call: TRBV12-3/TRBV12-4
cdr3_aa: CASTLTLLDTQYF
cdr3_nt: TGTGCCAGCACTCTAACCCTCCTAGATACGCAGTATTTT

j_call: TRBJ2-2
clone_size: NA
d_call: TRBD1
v_call: TRBV14
cdr3_aa: CASSPGTGYTGELFF
cdr3_nt: TGTGCCAGCAGCCCCGGGACAGGGTACACCGGGGAGCTGTTTTTT

j_call: TRBJ2-1
clone_size: few
d_call: TRBD2
v_call: TRBV18
cdr3_aa: CASSPQAGGSGEQFF
cdr3_nt: TGTGCCAGCTCACCACAAGCGGGAGGGTCAGGTGAGCAGTTCTTC

j_call: TRBJ2-7
clone_size: NA
d_call: TRBD2
v_call: TRBV4-1
cdr3_aa: CASSQEGPAGAYEQYF
cdr3_nt: TGCGCCAGCAGCCAAGAAGGCCCAGCGGGAGCCTACGAGCAGTACTTC

j_call: TRBJ2-7
clone_size: NA
d_call: NA
v_call: TRBV28
cdr3_aa: CASRVGEYEQYF
cdr3_nt: TGTGCCAGCAGGGTCGGGGAGTACGAGCAGTACTTC

j_call: TRBJ2-2
clone_size: NA
d_call: NA
v_call: TRBV30
cdr3_aa: CAWSRRQNTNTGELFF
cdr3_nt: TGTGCCTGGAGTCGGCGGCAGAATACGAACACCGGGGAGCTGTTTTTT

j_call: TRBJ1-2
clone_size: NA
d_call: TRBD1
v_call: TRBV27
cdr3_aa: CASSLGTGGIYGYTF
cdr3_nt: TGTGCCAGCAGTTTAGGGACAGGGGGCATCTATGGCTACACCTTC

j_call: TRBJ2-7
clone_size: NA
d_call: TRBD2
v_call: TRBV15
cdr3_aa: CATSPGLAGGLQQYF
cdr3_nt: TGTGCCACCAGTCCTGGACTAGCGGGAGGGTTACAGCAGTACTTC

j_call: TRBJ1-3
clone_size: NA
d_call: NA
v_call: TRBV7-2
cdr3_aa: CASSLVGGAGNTIYF
cdr3_nt: TGTGCCAGCAGCTTAGTCGGGGGGGCTGGAAACACCATATATTTT

j_call: TRBJ1-6
clone_size: NA
d_call: NA
v_call: TRBV4-3
cdr3_aa: CASSQDLRGSPLHF
cdr3_nt: TGCGCCAGCAGCCAAGATTTGAGAGGTTCACCCCTCCACTTT

j_call: TRBJ2-6
clone_size: once
d_call: NA
v_call: TRBV4-2
cdr3_aa: CASSRQAAYIGTSGANVLTF
cdr3_nt: TGTGCCAGCAGCCGACAGGCGGCCTATATCGGGACCTCTGGGGCCAACGTCCTGACTTTC

j_call: TRBJ2-5
clone_size: NA
d_call: TRBD2
v_call: TRBV27
cdr3_aa: CASSLAGGPQETQYF
cdr3_nt: TGTGCCAGCAGCCTAGCGGGAGGGCCACAAGAGACCCAGTACTTC

j_call: TRBJ2-7
clone_size: NA
d_call: TRBD2
v_call: TRBV20-1
cdr3_aa: CSASSRAGVYEQYF
cdr3_nt: TGCAGTGCTAGTAGTAGAGCGGGAGTTTACGAGCAGTACTTC

j_call: TRBJ1-5
clone_size: NA
d_call: NA
v_call: TRBV19
cdr3_aa: CASSWARGSDQPQHF
cdr3_nt: TGTGCCAGTAGTTGGGCCAGGGGCTCGGACCAGCCCCAGCATTTT

j_call: TRBJ2-5
clone_size: NA
d_call: TRBD2
v_call: TRBV7-8
cdr3_aa: CASTRHNLREVMKTQYF
cdr3_nt: TGTGCCAGCACCAGGCATAACCTTCGGGAGGTGATGAAGACCCAGTACTTC

j_call: TRBJ1-3
clone_size: once
d_call: NA
v_call: TRBV9
cdr3_aa: CASSAPLKAEPKNTIYF
cdr3_nt: TGTGCCAGCAGCGCGCCCCTCAAAGCGGAGCCCAAAAACACCATATATTTT

j_call: TRBJ2-7
clone_size: NA
d_call: TRBD2
v_call: TRBV11-3
cdr3_aa: CASSLFSSGIDEQYF
cdr3_nt: TGTGCCAGCAGCTTATTTTCTAGCGGGATTGACGAGCAGTACTTC

j_call: TRBJ1-5
clone_size: NA
d_call: NA
v_call: TRBV7-9
cdr3_aa: CASSKGFSQPQHF
cdr3_nt: TGTGCCAGCAGCAAGGGGTTTTCTCAGCCCCAGCATTTT

j_call: TRBJ1-2
clone_size: NA
d_call: NA
v_call: TRBV3-1/TRBV3-2
cdr3_aa: CASSQGLQGYYGYTF
cdr3_nt: TGTGCCAGCAGCCAAGGCCTCCAGGGCTACTATGGCTACACCTTC

j_call: TRBJ2-1
clone_size: NA
d_call: TRBD2
v_call: TRBV29-1
cdr3_aa: CSAQTSGRPRNEQFF
cdr3_nt: TGCAGCGCACAGACTAGCGGGAGGCCCAGGAATGAGCAGTTCTTC

j_call: TRBJ2-7
clone_size: NA
d_call: NA
v_call: TRBV9
cdr3_aa: CASSAGQSSYEQYF
cdr3_nt: TGTGCCAGCAGCGCGGGACAATCATCCTACGAGCAGTACTTC

j_call: TRBJ2-1
clone_size: once
d_call: TRBD2
v_call: TRBV7-8
cdr3_aa: CASSPTGGTSIYNEQFF
cdr3_nt: TGTGCCAGCAGCCCCACGGGGGGGACTAGCATCTACAATGAGCAGTTCTTC

j_call: TRBJ1-2
clone_size: NA
d_call: NA
v_call: TRBV6-5
cdr3_aa: CASSYAGSNYGYTF
cdr3_nt: TGTGCCAGCAGTTACGCGGGCAGTAACTATGGCTACACCTTC

j_call: TRBJ1-5
clone_size: NA
d_call: NA
v_call: TRBV4-1
cdr3_aa: CASSQVGYRYPFKDILNQPQHF
cdr3_nt: TGCGCCAGCAGCCAAGTGGGTTACCGATACCCTTTTAAGGACATTTTGAATCAGCCCCAGCATTTT

j_call: TRBJ1-4
clone_size: NA
d_call: TRBD1
v_call: TRBV6-5
cdr3_aa: CASRVTGSNEKLLF
cdr3_nt: TGTGCCAGCAGGGTGACAGGGTCTAATGAAAAACTGCTTTTT

j_call: TRBJ2-5
clone_size: NA
d_call: TRBD2
v_call: TRBV5-1
cdr3_aa: CASSLLAASQETQYF
cdr3_nt: TGCGCCAGCAGCTTACTAGCGGCATCCCAAGAGACCCAGTACTTC

j_call: TRBJ2-1
clone_size: NA
d_call: NA
v_call: TRBV18
cdr3_aa: CASSPPRGESYNEQFF
cdr3_nt: TGTGCCAGCTCACCACCTCGCGGAGAGTCCTACAATGAGCAGTTCTTC

j_call: TRBJ1-2
clone_size: NA
d_call: TRBD1
v_call: TRBV7-2
cdr3_aa: CASSRDRGTYGYTF
cdr3_nt: TGTGCCAGCAGTCGAGACAGGGGGACATATGGCTACACCTTC

j_call: TRBJ2-2
clone_size: NA
d_call: NA
v_call: TRBV21-1
cdr3_aa: CASSTGQGFSNTGELFF
cdr3_nt: TGTGCCAGCAGCACAGGACAGGGTTTCTCGAACACCGGGGAGCTGTTTTTT

j_call: TRBJ2-1
clone_size: NA
d_call: TRBD2
v_call: TRBV3-1/TRBV3-2
cdr3_aa: CASSQGAFPLTSGRDNEQFF
cdr3_nt: TGTGCCAGCAGCCAAGGGGCCTTCCCGCTAACTAGCGGGAGGGACAATGAGCAGTTCTTC

j_call: TRBJ2-1
clone_size: once
d_call: TRBD2
v_call: TRBV7-9
cdr3_aa: CASSRWTSGTGYNEQFF
cdr3_nt: TGTGCCAGCAGCCGATGGACTAGCGGGACCGGCTACAATGAGCAGTTCTTC

j_call: TRBJ1-2
clone_size: NA
d_call: TRBD1
v_call: TRBV3-1/TRBV3-2
cdr3_aa: CASSREQGRVGYTF
cdr3_nt: TGTGCCAGCAGCCGGGAACAGGGGAGAGTTGGCTACACCTTC

j_call: TRBJ1-5
clone_size: NA
d_call: NA
v_call: TRBV5-1
cdr3_aa: CASSPSGGPQPQHF
cdr3_nt: TGCGCCAGCAGCCCCTCGGGGGGGCCCCAGCCCCAGCATTTT

j_call: TRBJ2-7
clone_size: NA
d_call: TRBD2
v_call: TRBV7-2
cdr3_aa: CASSGPGGRAYEQYF
cdr3_nt: TGTGCCAGCAGCGGCCCTGGCGGGAGGGCCTACGAGCAGTACTTC

j_call: TRBJ2-2
clone_size: NA
d_call: NA
v_call: TRBV27
cdr3_aa: CASKHGELFF
cdr3_nt: TGTGCCAGCAAGCACGGGGAGCTGTTTTTT

j_call: TRBJ2-7
clone_size: NA
d_call: TRBD2
v_call: TRBV4-1
cdr3_aa: CASSQGGLALQLGEQYF
cdr3_nt: TGCGCCAGCAGCCAAGGGGGACTAGCGCTTCAGCTAGGGGAGCAGTACTTC

j_call: TRBJ1-2
clone_size: once
d_call: NA
v_call: TRBV7-9
cdr3_aa: CASSLGDLNYGYTF
cdr3_nt: TGTGCCAGCAGCTTAGGGGACTTGAACTATGGCTACACCTTC

j_call: TRBJ2-2
clone_size: NA
d_call: NA
v_call: TRBV6-4
cdr3_aa: CASSKGDTGELFF
cdr3_nt: TGTGCCAGCAGTAAAGGGGACACCGGGGAGCTGTTTTTT

j_call: TRBJ1-1
clone_size: NA
d_call: NA
v_call: TRBV7-6
cdr3_aa: CASSSQEHTEAFF
cdr3_nt: TGTGCCAGCAGCTCACAGGAGCACACTGAAGCTTTCTTT

j_call: TRBJ2-1
clone_size: NA
d_call: NA
v_call: TRBV3-1/TRBV3-2
cdr3_aa: CASSRTPLSYNEQFF
cdr3_nt: TGTGCCAGCAGCCGGACACCCCTCTCCTACAATGAGCAGTTCTTC

j_call: TRBJ2-1
clone_size: NA
d_call: TRBD2
v_call: TRBV24-1
cdr3_aa: CATSTSAVYNEQFF
cdr3_nt: TGTGCCACCAGTACTAGCGCCGTATACAATGAGCAGTTCTTC

j_call: TRBJ1-3
clone_size: NA
d_call: NA
v_call: TRBV29-1
cdr3_aa: CSVSQGSGNTIYF
cdr3_nt: TGCAGCGTGAGCCAGGGGTCTGGAAACACCATATATTTT

j_call: TRBJ1-1
clone_size: NA
d_call: TRBD1
v_call: TRBV19
cdr3_aa: CASSIDLGTALNTEAFF
cdr3_nt: TGTGCCAGTAGTATAGATCTCGGGACAGCGCTGAACACTGAAGCTTTCTTT

j_call: TRBJ1-2
clone_size: NA
d_call: NA
v_call: TRBV27
cdr3_aa: CASSREVRGYGYTF
cdr3_nt: TGTGCCAGCAGCAGGGAGGTTCGGGGCTATGGCTACACCTTC